Shown below are 17 T cell receptor beta chains from a single sample sequenced in a study of PD-L1 blockade in urothelial cancer. Sequenced by immunoSEQ multiplex PCR; TCRdb stores in-frame clones only, minus some. The table records 20,000 to 30,000 clones, 75% to 90% of them present only once. The starting material was PBMCs, obtained around atezolizumab (anti-PD-L1) treatment. The receptors come from a man aged 55 to 70 with urothelial cancer.

This clone was seen a handful of times. The rearrangement uses TRBV19 and TRBJ1-2; no firm D call. The CDR3 has 14 residues. V dropped 5 bases and J dropped 4 bases, with 14 bases sitting between them. Germline V gives CDR1 LNHDA, CDR2 SQIVND (reference sequence). In DNA, the CDR3 is TGTGCCAGTAGTTCCCCCGGTTATCTCTATGGCTACACCTTC. It codes for CASSSPGYLYGYTF.

The V gene is TRBV6-5, the J gene TRBJ1-2, with D tentatively TRBD1 (5 bases). CDR1 MNHEY and CDR2 SVGAGI come from the germline V gene. V shed 0 bases and J shed 8 bases, with 10 bases lying between them. The CDR3 is 13 amino acids. CDR3 DNA: TGTGCCAGCAGTTACTCGGCAGGGTACGGCTACACCTTC. Protein: CASSYSAGYGYTF.

The chain combines TRBV10-3 with TRBJ1-4; 7 nucleotides line up with TRBD1. Per the germline V gene, CDR1 is ENHRY and CDR2 is SYGVKD. The junction had 7 bases not matched to a gene; V was cut back by 4 bases and J by 8 bases. The CDR3 sequence is 14 residues long. This chain's CDR3 is CAISVDRVGEKLFF. The CDR3 nucleotides are TGTGCCATCAGTGTTGACAGGGTCGGCGAAAAACTGTTTTTT.

The J gene is TRBJ2-7, the V gene TRBV6-5, with TRBD1 matching over 9 bases. CDR1 is MNHEY and CDR2 is SVGAGI in the germline V gene. With V trimmed by 6 bases and J by 1 base, 4 bases remained unmatched. The CDR3 contains 14 residues. The CDR3: CASRKGQGSYEQYF. The CDR3 DNA reads as TGTGCCAGCAGAAAGGGACAGGGATCCTACGAGCAGTACTTC.

CDR3 region: CASSSWGTTNEKLFF. CDR3 coding DNA: TGTGCCAGCAGTTCGTGGGGCACAACTAATGAAAAACTGTTTTTT. The rearrangement uses TRBV28 and TRBJ1-4, with D tentatively TRBD1 (5 bases). Germline values: CDR1 MDHEN, CDR2 SYDVKM. This CDR3 has 15 amino acids. V lost 4 bases and J lost 0, with 9 bases in between.

The genes are TRBV6-1 and TRBJ2-5; tentatively, D is TRBD2 (5 bases). V dropped 4 bases and J dropped 3 bases, with 12 bases sitting between them. The CDR3 sequence is 14 residues long. The germline CDR1 and CDR2 sequences are MNHNS and SASEGT. DNA for the CDR3: TGTGCCAGCAGTGTGAGGGCTCAAGAAGAGACCCAGTACTTC. It yields the protein CASSVRAQEETQYF.

This chain uses TRBV29-1 with TRBJ2-7; 9 bases are shared with TRBD1. Germline V CDR1 and CDR2: SQVTM, ANQGSEA. The trim removed 3 bases at V and 3 bases at J, leaving 9 bases unmatched. This CDR3 is built from 15 residues. CDR3 nucleotides: TGCAGCGTTGAGATGGGACAGGGCGTTTTCTACGAGCAGTACTTC. This sequence encodes CSVEMGQGVFYEQYF.

This sequence joins TRBV27 and TRBJ1-4; D not resolved. There are 14 residues in the CDR3. Per germline, CDR1 MNHEY and CDR2 SMNVEV (reference sequence). V was pared by 2 bases and J by 12 bases, with 16 bases between. This CDR3 reads CASSLQGPRLELFF. The DNA of the CDR3 is TGTGCCAGCAGTTTACAAGGTCCGCGGTTAGAACTGTTTTTT.

The gene calls are TRBV11-2 and TRBJ2-7; 7 positions match TRBD1. The junction had 2 bases not matched to a gene; V was cut back by 1 base and J by 2 bases. The length of the CDR3 is 14 residues. Germline V gene data show CDR1 as SGHAT and CDR2 as FQNNGV. The CDR3 loop is CASSLGDRTYEQYF. CDR3 DNA: TGTGCCAGCAGCTTAGGGGACAGAACCTACGAGCAGTACTTC. Drawing the rest from reference TRBV11-2 and TRBJ2-7, the complete variable domain is EAGVAQSPRYKIIEKRQSVAFWCNPISGHATLYWYQQILGQGPKLLIQFQNNGVVDDSQLPKDRFSAERLKGVDSTLKIQPAKLEDSAVYLCASSLGDRTYEQYFGPGTRLTVT.

V gene TRBV27 combines with J gene TRBJ2-1; 9 bases are shared with TRBD2. Germline V gene sequence: CDR1 MNHEY, CDR2 SMNVEV (reference sequence). The V gene end was trimmed by 2 bases and the J gene end by 8 bases; junction bases not matched to a gene: 7. The CDR3 is 15 amino acids. The CDR3 spells CASSLGLAGFHEQFF. The CDR3 DNA follows: TGTGCCAGCAGTTTAGGGCTAGCGGGGTTCCATGAGCAGTTCTTC.

The V gene is TRBV19, the J gene TRBJ1-2; 7 positions match TRBD1. The CDR3 has 12 amino acids. Germline V gene lookup returns CDR1 LNHDA and CDR2 SQIVND (reference sequence). V lost 7 bases and J lost 7; bases outside the gene matches: 6. CDR3 coding DNA: TGTGCCAGTACCTGGACAGGCGGTGGCTACACCTTC. Protein: CASTWTGGGYTF.

Comment on this clone: A junction boundary mismatches the germline segment, possibly from a read error. V and J are TRBV11-3 and TRBJ2-2; 7 nucleotides line up with TRBD1. Germline-derived CDR1 and CDR2 are SGHNT and YENEEA. This CDR3 spans 17 amino acids. CDR3 nucleotides: TGTGCCAGCAGCCACCCGCCCTTGACAGGGAACCCCGGGGAGCTGTTTTTT. The encoded protein is CASSHPPLTGNPGELFF. The whole variable domain, remainder taken from reference TRBV11-3 and TRBJ2-2, is EAGVVQSPRYKIIEKKQPVAFWCNPISGHNTLYWYLQNLGQGPELLIRYENEEAVDDSQLPKDRFSAERLKGVDSTLKIQPAELGDSAVYLCASSHPPLTGNPGELFFGEGSRLTVL.

The chain uses TRBV7-2 and TRBJ2-3; 15 bases align to TRBD2. The CDR3 runs to 16 residues. Germline-derived CDR1 and CDR2 are SGHTA and FQGNSA. Trimming at V came to 5 bases and at J to 2 bases, leaving 2 bases not matched to a gene. CDR3 region: CASSRTSGGVTDTQYF. The CDR3 DNA reads TGTGCCAGCAGCCGGACTAGCGGGGGGGTCACAGATACGCAGTATTTT. The entire variable domain, with the rest obtained from reference TRBV7-2 and TRBJ2-3, is as follows: GAGVSQSPSNKVTEKGKDVELRCDPISGHTALYWYRQSLGQGLEFLIYFQGNSAPDKSGLPSDRFSAERTGGSVSTLTIQRTQQEDSAVYLCASSRTSGGVTDTQYFGPGTRLTVL.

The chain has TRBV18 and TRBJ2-4; TRBD2 matches at 11 bases. The CDR3 consists of 16 residues. V shed 5 bases, J shed 0 bases, and the junction held 3 bases outside the gene matches. CDR1 and CDR2 from the germline V gene are KGHSH and LQKENI. This CDR3 is CASSSGLAGAKNIQYF. The CDR3 coding sequence is TGTGCCAGCTCATCAGGACTAGCGGGAGCCAAAAACATTCAGTACTTC.

This chain connects TRBV12-5 to TRBJ2-3; 8 positions agree with TRBD1. Unmatched junction bases numbered 9, after V lost 4 bases and J lost 3 bases. The CDR3 runs to 16 residues. Germline CDR1 reads LGHNT; CDR2 reads FRNRAP. The DNA of the CDR3 is TGTGCTAGTGGTTCGATGACAGGGGCCCTTACAGATACGCAGTATTTT. It encodes CASGSMTGALTDTQYF.

The rearrangement links TRBV2 to TRBJ1-5, with TRBD1 identical over 9 bases. In germline, CDR1 is SNHLY, CDR2 FYNNEI. The junction had 7 bases not matched to a gene; V was cut back by 5 bases and J by 2 bases. This CDR3 is built from 16 residues. This CDR3 is CASSTDRGLGNQPQHF. The CDR3 nucleotides are TGTGCCAGCAGTACCGACAGGGGGTTAGGCAATCAGCCCCAGCATTTT.

This clone was found once. This chain uses TRBV6-5 with TRBJ1-1; 8 bases are shared with TRBD1. The CDR3 is made up of 14 amino acids. Germline V gene data show CDR1 as MNHEY and CDR2 as SVGAGI. V dropped 6 bases and J dropped 3; count of bases not matched to a gene: 6. The CDR3 spells CASRSGQGYTEAFF. CDR3 nucleotides: TGTGCCAGCAGGTCTGGACAGGGCTACACTGAAGCTTTCTTT.